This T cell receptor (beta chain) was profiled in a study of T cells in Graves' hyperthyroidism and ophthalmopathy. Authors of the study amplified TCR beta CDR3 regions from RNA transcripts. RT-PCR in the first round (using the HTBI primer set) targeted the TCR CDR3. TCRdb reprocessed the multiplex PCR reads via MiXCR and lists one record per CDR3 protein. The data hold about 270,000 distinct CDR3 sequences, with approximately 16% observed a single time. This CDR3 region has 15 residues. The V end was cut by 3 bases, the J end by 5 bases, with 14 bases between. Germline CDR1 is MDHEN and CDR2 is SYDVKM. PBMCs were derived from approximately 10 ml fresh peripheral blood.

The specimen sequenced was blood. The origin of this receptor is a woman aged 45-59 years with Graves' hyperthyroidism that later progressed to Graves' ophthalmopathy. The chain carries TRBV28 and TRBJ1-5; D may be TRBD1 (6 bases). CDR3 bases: TGTGCCAGCAGTTTTGGGGCAGGGGTACATCAGCCCCAGCATTTT. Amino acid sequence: CASSFGAGVHQPQHF. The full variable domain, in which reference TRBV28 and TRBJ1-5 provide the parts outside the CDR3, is DVKVTQSSRYLVKRTGEKVFLECVQDMDHENMFWYRQDPGLGLRLIYFSYDVKMKEKGDIPEGYSVSREKKERFSLILESASTNQTSMYLCASSFGAGVHQPQHFGDGTRLSIL.